Only a few counts were recorded for the clone carrying this T cell receptor (beta chain). The antigen remains undetermined. The data were obtained in a study of T-cell reconstitution after alpha-beta-depleted transplantation in children. During its preparation, the TCRbeta library received unique molecular identifiers. MiXCR was run by TCRdb on the PCR reads, yielding one entry per CDR3 protein. The sample has hundreds of thousands of distinct CDR3 sequences; around 15% are singletons. Study-wide results and limits: Reports say that about two months after transplant, the alpha-beta T cells came out of several hundred graft clones that had expanded.

The specimen comprised PBMCs, mostly from graft donor cells, sampled 360 days after TCRalphabeta/CD19-depleted stem cell transplant. This TCR derives from a boy under two years old who had a stem cell transplant for Wiskott-Aldrich syndrome, so the T cells may come from the graft donor.

This CDR3 reads CASSRAGVSNTGELFF. The CDR3 DNA reads as TGTGCCAGCTCGCGCGCGGGGGTTTCGAACACCGGGGAGCTGTTTTTT. This chain connects TRBV18 to TRBJ2-2; TRBD2 aligns across 7 bases. This CDR3 comprises 16 residues. Looked up from germline, CDR1 is KGHSH and CDR2 is LQKENI. V dropped 6 bases and J dropped 0; count of bases not matched to a gene: 7.